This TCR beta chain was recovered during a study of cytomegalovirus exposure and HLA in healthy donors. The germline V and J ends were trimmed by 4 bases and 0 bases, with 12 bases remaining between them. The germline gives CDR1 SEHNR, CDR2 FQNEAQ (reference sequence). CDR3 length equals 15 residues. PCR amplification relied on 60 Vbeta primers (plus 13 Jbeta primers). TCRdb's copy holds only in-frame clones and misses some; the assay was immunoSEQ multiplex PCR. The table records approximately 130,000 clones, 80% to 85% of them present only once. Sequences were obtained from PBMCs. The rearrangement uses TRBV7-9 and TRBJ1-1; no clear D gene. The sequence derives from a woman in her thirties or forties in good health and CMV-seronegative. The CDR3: CASSSKYDMNTEAFF. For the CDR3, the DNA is TGTGCCAGCAGCTCAAAGTACGACATGAACACTGAAGCTTTCTTT. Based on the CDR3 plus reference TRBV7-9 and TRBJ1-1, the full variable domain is DTGVSQNPRHKITKRGQNVTFRCDPISEHNRLYWYRQTLGQGPEFLTYFQNEAQLEKSRLLSDRFSAERPKGSFSTLEIQRTEQGDSAMYLCASSSKYDMNTEAFFGQGTRLTVV.